This TCR beta chain emerged from a study of T cells after yellow fever vaccination. Study in general: Researchers used SMART-Seq v4 Ultra Low Input to prepare fractions that had low cell numbers.

A universal primer site and UMIs were added as TCR cDNA was made by 5'RACE template switching. One entry per CDR3 protein, called by TCRdb with MiXCR from the 5' RACE reads. The sample holds about 350,000 distinct CDR3 sequences; around 8.1% are singletons and the top ten take under 20%. Trimming cost V 10 bases and J 0 bases, with 13 bases left between them. CDR1 is MNHNS, CDR2 SASEGT, per germline. The CDR3 covers 14 residues. On this clonotype itself: The antigen remains unidentified.

General study results and limits: Of the clonotypes, a small share occurred in both CD4 and CD8 compartments. Post-booster repertoires again held most primary-vaccination clones (roughly 95% CD4, 75% to 90% CD8).

The chain joins TRBV6-1 to TRBJ2-1, with D uncertain. The sequenced sample was PBMCs, obtained approximately 47 days after the first yellow fever vaccination. This clonotype originated in a man aged 18 to 29 who received the YFV17D yellow fever vaccine. The CDR3 DNA reads TGTGCCACGGCCCCGCCGGGCTCCTACAATGAGCAGTTCTTC. It yields the protein CATAPPGSYNEQFF.